This TCR beta chain was obtained from a study of blood T cell repertoires in COVID-19. Study as a whole: Sites in the United States, Italy and Spain provided acute and convalescent COVID-19 samples. T cells, B-cell-depleted T cells, or PBMCs provided the cDNA or gDNA that served as material.

Germline V gives CDR1 SGHTS, CDR2 YDEGEE. Trimming removed 6 bases at V and 10 bases at J, with 17 bases between. The CDR3 sequence is 13 residues long. Some clones are missing from TCRdb's copy, which holds only in-frame ones; the method was immunoSEQ multiplex PCR. The repertoire holds some 150,000 clones, with roughly 80% as singletons. The rearrangement joins TRBV5-8 to TRBJ2-1; D is perhaps TRBD1 (6 bases). Sequenced: peripheral blood. The receptor's source is a woman aged 60-70 years with acute or convalescent COVID-19. The CDR3 DNA follows: TGTGCCAGCACCCCCAGCCGGGACACGGAGCAGTTCTTC. This gives the protein CASTPSRDTEQFF. The entire variable domain, with the rest obtained from reference TRBV5-8 and TRBJ2-1, is as follows: EAGVTQSPTHLIKTRGQQATLRCSPISGHTSVYWYQQALGLGLQFLLWYDEGEERNRGNFPPRFSGRQFPNYSSELNVNALELEDSALYLCASTPSRDTEQFFGPGTRLTVL.